These T cell receptor beta chains were read from a single sample in a study of T cell clones after liver transplantation. Libraries were prepared by immunoSEQ multiplex PCR; TCRdb keeps only in-frame clonotypes and omits some of them. The table has under 130,000 clones, roughly four fifths seen once. This specimen was CD4+ T cells from blood, taken approximately 43 months after liver transplant. These receptors were collected from a human patient who received a liver transplant. Some of the T cells might come from the graft donor. CDR3s leave out the opening cysteine and the closing phenylalanine or tryptophan.

j_call v_call cdr3_aa
TRBJ1-3 TRBV6-5 ASSYRAPYGNTIY
TRBJ2-5 TRBV12-5 ASGLTGNQETQY
TRBJ2-1 TRBV29-1 SVDSVRGQDEQF
TRBJ1-2 TRBV28 ASRSTTGYGYT
TRBJ1-2 TRBV4-3 ASSQEANVPGYT
TRBJ1-6 TRBV12-5 ASGPAGGGRNSPLH
TRBJ2-2 TRBV19 ASTHQGAGELF
TRBJ1-1 TRBV6-1 ASSERFMNTEAF
TRBJ1-6 TRBV5-6 ASSLFPPRDSPLH
TRBJ1-5 TRBV4-3 ASSQDGGFRQPQH
TRBJ2-7 TRBV6-5 ASSYGRSEQY
TRBJ2-3 TRBV9 ASSVLGARATDTQY
TRBJ2-3 TRBV11-2 ASSADRGTDTQY
TRBJ2-5 TRBV5-4 ASTSQGARKTQY
TRBJ2-3 TRBV5-1 ASSLATGRGDTQY
TRBJ1-4 TRBV27 ASSLSVGRGRTNEKLF
TRBJ2-2 TRBV5-1 ASSFRDRTNTGELF
TRBJ2-2 TRBV15 ATSREKQGTGELF
TRBJ2-7 TRBV10-1 ASSEYRGEEQY
TRBJ1-2 TRBV13 ASSLASGFNYGYT
TRBJ2-7 TRBV6-5 ASSYAGRGNEQY
TRBJ1-1 TRBV29-1 SVVAGGLNTEAF
TRBJ1-1 TRBV14 ASSQIISGTGLNTEAF
TRBJ2-7 TRBV7-2 ASSLALAGDYEQY
TRBJ2-7 TRBV29-1 SVGKDSYEQY
TRBJ1-5 TRBV2 ASSPLLSNQPQH
TRBJ1-5 TRBV7-9 ASSLELTGLGNQPQH
TRBJ2-5 TRBV10-2 ASSAGQRWETQY
TRBJ1-1 TRBV19 ASSIWGAEAF
TRBJ2-7 TRBV2 ASTPRGTNLYEQY
TRBJ2-5 TRBV11-2 ASSLQGSRGTQY
TRBJ2-7 TRBV4-2 ASSQVTGSEIGWSYEQY
TRBJ2-2 TRBV15 ATSRPRQGPQRKKGAGELF
TRBJ1-5 TRBV19 ASSIRWGSNQPQH
TRBJ1-6 TRBV27 ASSFNPAGTANNSPLH
TRBJ1-1 TRBV5-4 ASSVPGQLTEAF
TRBJ2-7 TRBV6-4 ASSQPGLAGISYEQY
TRBJ2-3 TRBV27 ASSFLTSGNTDTQY
TRBJ1-2 TRBV19 ASSIRGDYGYT
TRBJ1-5 TRBV6-1 ASKGGTSNQPQH
TRBJ2-1 TRBV18 ASSPPNGYNEQF
TRBJ2-5 TRBV7-3 ASSLTLAGAETQY
TRBJ2-2 TRBV5-1 ASSIVSLDGELF
TRBJ2-1 TRBV14 ASSELAGAYNEQF
TRBJ2-7 TRBV4-2 ASSQGAGGEQY
TRBJ2-1 TRBV13 ASSVTGTGQF
TRBJ1-6 TRBV5-1 ASSLVGGPPLNSPLH
TRBJ2-7 TRBV5-1 ASSTDRARGYEQY
TRBJ2-7 TRBV5-1 ASSLYGQGANEQY
TRBJ2-7 TRBV5-1 ASSLEALYEQY